These T cell receptor beta chains were read from a single sample in a study of T cell repertoires in cytomegalovirus infection. TCRdb re-analysed the reads in MiXCR, keeping a single row per CDR3 protein. The sample comprises some 700,000 distinct CDR3 sequences, approximately 33% of which are singletons, and around a sixth rests with the top ten. No antigens are known for them. Sequencing used cultured PBMCs, obtained from culture after CMV antigen stimulation. These receptors came from a human donor in good health (CMV status not recorded). Some clones in this sample may be carry-over from other donors' samples. Both conserved end residues are part of each CDR3. The order of the fields is D gene, V gene, J gene, clone size, CDR3 protein, CDR3 DNA. D genes are given only for firm matches. Size is stated for part of the rows, as once, few or many counts, or as a class when the clone is expanded.

d_call: -
v_call: TRBV7-2
j_call: TRBJ2-1
clone_size: few
cdr3_aa: CASSAALYNEQFF
cdr3_nt: TGTGCCAGCTCCGCGGCGCTATACAATGAGCAGTTCTTC

d_call: -
v_call: TRBV10-3
j_call: TRBJ2-1
clone_size: -
cdr3_aa: CAISDNGGGGYNEQFF
cdr3_nt: TGTGCCATCAGTGATAACGGAGGGGGCGGCTACAATGAGCAGTTCTTC

d_call: TRBD1
v_call: TRBV12-3/TRBV12-4
j_call: TRBJ2-7
clone_size: -
cdr3_aa: CASSLRDSVPYEQYF
cdr3_nt: TGTGCCAGCAGCCTCCGGGACAGCGTCCCCTACGAGCAGTACTTC

d_call: -
v_call: TRBV4-1
j_call: TRBJ2-7
clone_size: -
cdr3_aa: CASSQGYSNINEQYF
cdr3_nt: TGCGCCAGCAGCCAAGGTTACAGCAACATTAACGAGCAGTACTTC

d_call: -
v_call: TRBV5-5
j_call: TRBJ1-2
clone_size: few
cdr3_aa: CASSLTVGPYGYTF
cdr3_nt: TGTGCCAGCAGCCTAACGGTCGGCCCATATGGCTACACCTTC

d_call: TRBD1
v_call: TRBV7-2
j_call: TRBJ1-1
clone_size: few
cdr3_aa: CASRPTGGGEGTEAFF
cdr3_nt: TGTGCCAGCAGACCGACAGGGGGGGGCGAAGGGACTGAAGCTTTCTTT

d_call: TRBD2
v_call: TRBV7-9
j_call: TRBJ2-3
clone_size: -
cdr3_aa: CASSRRTSGDTDTQYF
cdr3_nt: TGTGCCAGCAGCCGAAGGACTAGCGGGGATACAGATACGCAGTATTTT

d_call: -
v_call: TRBV7-2
j_call: TRBJ1-5
clone_size: many
cdr3_aa: CASSFGGRRPQHF
cdr3_nt: TGTGCCAGCAGCTTTGGGGGGAGGCGGCCCCAGCATTTT

d_call: TRBD1
v_call: TRBV28
j_call: TRBJ1-5
clone_size: -
cdr3_aa: CASTTTGAVNQPQHF
cdr3_nt: TGTGCCAGCACCACGACAGGGGCGGTCAATCAGCCCCAGCATTTT

d_call: TRBD2
v_call: TRBV6-5
j_call: TRBJ2-1
clone_size: -
cdr3_aa: CASKTSGKNEQFF
cdr3_nt: TGTGCCAGCAAGACTAGCGGGAAAAATGAGCAGTTCTTC

d_call: -
v_call: TRBV12-3/TRBV12-4
j_call: TRBJ2-5
clone_size: many
cdr3_aa: CASSLRETQYF
cdr3_nt: TGTGCCAGCAGCTTACGAGAGACCCAGTACTTC

d_call: TRBD1
v_call: TRBV19
j_call: TRBJ1-5
clone_size: -
cdr3_aa: CASSARRDRPIYSNQPQHF
cdr3_nt: TGTGCCAGTAGTGCGCGCCGGGACAGGCCGATCTATAGCAATCAGCCCCAGCATTTT

d_call: -
v_call: TRBV28
j_call: TRBJ1-2
clone_size: -
cdr3_aa: CASSSSVAIGYTF
cdr3_nt: TGTGCCAGCAGTAGCTCGGTGGCAATTGGCTACACCTTC

d_call: TRBD2
v_call: TRBV5-1
j_call: TRBJ2-2
clone_size: once
cdr3_aa: CASSPRAGGSTGELFF
cdr3_nt: TGCGCCAGCAGCCCAAGAGCGGGAGGCTCGACCGGGGAGCTGTTTTTT

d_call: TRBD1
v_call: TRBV7-9
j_call: TRBJ1-5
clone_size: -
cdr3_aa: CASSRGTADQPQHF
cdr3_nt: TGTGCCAGCAGCCGCGGGACAGCTGATCAGCCCCAGCATTTT

d_call: -
v_call: TRBV2
j_call: TRBJ2-1
clone_size: -
cdr3_aa: CASAKEVYNEQFF
cdr3_nt: TGTGCCAGCGCGAAAGAGGTCTACAATGAGCAGTTCTTC

d_call: -
v_call: TRBV15
j_call: TRBJ2-3
clone_size: -
cdr3_aa: CATSRDRGARDTQYF
cdr3_nt: TGTGCCACCAGCAGAGATAGGGGGGCCCGGGATACGCAGTATTTT

d_call: -
v_call: TRBV5-6
j_call: TRBJ1-5
clone_size: -
cdr3_aa: CASSLLSRGGSIAYSNQPQHF
cdr3_nt: TGTGCCAGCAGCTTGCTATCAAGGGGGGGGTCTATAGCCTATAGCAATCAGCCCCAGCATTTT

d_call: TRBD2
v_call: TRBV4-3
j_call: TRBJ2-2
clone_size: -
cdr3_aa: CASSFRTSGRNTGELFF
cdr3_nt: TGCGCCAGCAGCTTTCGGACTAGCGGGAGAAACACCGGGGAGCTGTTTTTT

d_call: -
v_call: TRBV19
j_call: TRBJ1-5
clone_size: -
cdr3_aa: CASSISQSSEPQHF
cdr3_nt: TGTGCCAGTAGTATATCCCAGTCAAGCGAGCCCCAGCATTTT

d_call: TRBD1
v_call: TRBV6-2/TRBV6-3
j_call: TRBJ2-1
clone_size: few
cdr3_aa: CASSRGITGGNEQFF
cdr3_nt: TGTGCCAGCAGTCGGGGGATCACAGGGGGCAATGAGCAGTTCTTC

d_call: -
v_call: TRBV20-1
j_call: TRBJ2-3
clone_size: -
cdr3_aa: CSGRGDYTDTQYF
cdr3_nt: TGCAGTGGTAGGGGGGACTACACAGATACGCAGTATTTT